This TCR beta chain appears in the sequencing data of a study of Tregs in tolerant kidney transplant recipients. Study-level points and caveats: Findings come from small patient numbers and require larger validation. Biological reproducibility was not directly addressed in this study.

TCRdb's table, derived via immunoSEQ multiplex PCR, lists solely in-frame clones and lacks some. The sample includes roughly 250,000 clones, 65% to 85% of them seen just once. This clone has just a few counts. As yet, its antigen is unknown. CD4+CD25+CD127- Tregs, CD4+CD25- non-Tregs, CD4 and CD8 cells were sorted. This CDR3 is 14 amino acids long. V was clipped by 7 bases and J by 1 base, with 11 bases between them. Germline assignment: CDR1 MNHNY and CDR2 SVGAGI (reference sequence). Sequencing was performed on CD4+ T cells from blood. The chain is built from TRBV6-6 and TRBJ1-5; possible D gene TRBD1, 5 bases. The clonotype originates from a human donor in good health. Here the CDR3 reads CASKGSGSNQPQHF. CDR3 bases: TGTGCCAGCAAGGGGAGCGGGAGCAATCAGCCCCAGCATTTT.